The clone carrying this T cell receptor beta chain was picked up many times. What it binds is unknown. Germline trimming cut 4 bases from V and 6 bases from J; bases unmatched to any gene: 12. The CDR3 is 15 residues long. CDR1 SGHRS and CDR2 YFSETQ come from the germline V gene. Unique-molecular-identifier-tagged TCR beta cDNA libraries were used. The source material, about 0.9 to 10 million T cells, gave rise to roughly 500,000 cDNA molecules. TCRdb independently ran MiXCR on the PCR reads; one entry per CDR3 protein. The top ten clones hold more than 1.3% of a sample with about 180,000 distinct CDR3 sequences, approximately 31% of them seen once. This record comes from a study of post-analysis software for immune sequencing data. Across the study: Clinical courses comprised relapsing-remitting, secondary progressive and progressive-relapsing multiple sclerosis.

Broader study findings: Compared with controls, patients had more of roughly five TRBV segments, including TRBV5-6, TRBV5-1 and TRBV20-1.

The J gene is TRBJ2-7, the V gene TRBV5-1; TRBD2 aligns across 8 bases. The receptor was isolated from a girl aged 10 to 17 with multiple sclerosis. Sequenced: blood. This chain's CDR3 is CASSQGAGVQAEQYF. CDR3 in DNA: TGCGCCAGCAGCCAAGGAGCGGGAGTACAGGCCGAGCAGTACTTC.